Each of the 14 T cell receptor beta chains below was sequenced from the same sample in a study of blood T cells in healthy people across ages. With a J-beta primer mix and a sample-barcoded 5' primer, a second PCR ran roughly 6 to 11 cycles. MiXCR, run by TCRdb on the 5' RACE reads, gives a single entry per CDR3 protein. Here the sample spans fewer than 1,200,000 distinct CDR3 sequences, under 30% being singletons. These data also formed part of another study, on T cells of mothers and their children.

Material: blood. These receptors all stem from a girl under 10 years old in good health.

J is TRBJ2-5 and V is TRBV9, with 10 nucleotides matching TRBD2. The CDR3 is 15 amino acids. J gave up 4 bases and V 3 bases, and 6 bases lay outside the gene matches. Germline lookup yields CDR1 SGDLS and CDR2 YYNGEE. The CDR3: CASSAIAGGGETQYF. The CDR3 DNA reads TGTGCCAGCAGCGCCATAGCGGGGGGAGGAGAGACCCAGTACTTC.

The chain employs TRBV20-1 and TRBJ2-7; a possible D gene is TRBD1 (5 bases). The V gene's germline CDR1 is DFQATT and CDR2 SNEGSKA (reference sequence). The CDR3 runs 15 residues. V was trimmed by 0 bases and J by 4 bases, leaving 16 bases between them. The CDR3 nucleotides are TGCAGTGCTAGAGATCGTTTCGACAGAAGGTACGAGCAGTACTTC. Amino acids: CSARDRFDRRYEQYF.

This clonotype turned up a few times. In DNA, the CDR3 is TGTGCCATCAGTGACAGGACGGGGGAAAAACTGTTTTTT. It is translated as CAISDRTGEKLFF. This rearrangement joins TRBV10-3 to TRBJ1-4; D is unresolved. The CDR3 runs 13 residues. Germline V lookup: CDR1 ENHRY, CDR2 SYGVKD. V lost 3 bases and J 8 bases, leaving 10 bases between the germline ends.

There are a few counts of this clonotype. The V and J genes are TRBV7-9 and TRBJ2-7, with 7 bases aligning to TRBD2. V lost 0 bases, J lost 2 bases, and 7 bases stayed unmatched. This CDR3 is 16 amino acids long. CDR1 is SEHNR and CDR2 is FQNEAQ in the germline V gene (reference sequence). CDR3 coding DNA: TGTGCCAGCAGCTTAGCGGGGGGGACTAAAGCCTACGAGCAGTACTTC. Its translation is CASSLAGGTKAYEQYF. Together with reference TRBV7-9 and TRBJ2-7, the CDR3 gives the full variable domain: DTGVSQNPRHKITKRGQNVTFRCDPISEHNRLYWYRQTLGQGPEFLTYFQNEAQLEKSRLLSDRFSAERPKGSFSTLEIQRTEQGDSAMYLCASSLAGGTKAYEQYFGPGTRLTVT.

This clonotype was detected a few times. The germline gene is not matched at one end of the junction; a read error may be the cause. CDR3 in DNA: TGCGCCAGCAGCCAAGTTCGGCCTAGCGGGGAGACCCAGTACTTC. This codes for CASSQVRPSGETQYF. The chain combines TRBV3-1 with TRBJ2-5; 8 bases map to TRBD2. The CDR3 covers 15 residues. Looked up from germline, CDR1 is LGHDT and CDR2 is YNNKEL (reference sequence).

The table lists this clonotype with a few counts. This chain joins TRBV6-1 and TRBJ1-1, with a weak D call TRBD1 (6 bases). CDR1 is MNHNS and CDR2 is SASEGT in the germline V gene. V lost 6 bases, J lost 5 bases, and 16 bases lay in between. The CDR3 has 14 amino acids. CDR3 nucleotide sequence: TGTGCCAGCAGGACGACCCAGGGGATTACTGAAGCTTTCTTT. It encodes CASRTTQGITEAFF.

In its sample, this clonotype was seen a few times. The rearrangement links TRBV7-9 to TRBJ2-7, with 7 bases aligning to TRBD1. With V trimmed by 8 bases and J by 0 bases, 10 bases remained unmatched. Germline V gene data show CDR1 as SEHNR and CDR2 as FQNEAQ (reference sequence). The CDR3 runs to 15 residues. Here the CDR3 DNA reads TGTGCCAGCGGTCAACAGGGGTCCTACTCCTACGAGCAGTACTTC. It codes for CASGQQGSYSYEQYF.

This clonotype was counted only a few times. This sequence joins TRBV20-1 and TRBJ2-1; 10 bases are a match to TRBD2. The CDR3 sequence is 15 residues long. CDR1 and CDR2 from the germline V gene are DFQATT and SNEGSKA (reference sequence). J was trimmed by 0 bases and V by 4 bases; bases with no gene match: 3. CDR3 DNA sequence: TGCAGTGCTAATAGCGGGGGGACCTCCTACAATGAGCAGTTCTTC. Its translation is CSANSGGTSYNEQFF.

V usage is TRBV6-5 and J usage is TRBJ1-5; no reliable D call. Trimming took 5 bases from V and 0 from J, leaving 11 bases between them. The CDR3 consists of 15 residues. Germline V gene data show CDR1 as MNHEY and CDR2 as SVGAGI. The CDR3, as DNA: TGTGCCAGCAGTCCGACACCCTATAGCAATCAGCCCCAGCATTTT. It encodes CASSPTPYSNQPQHF.

The V and J genes are TRBV27 and TRBJ1-3, with 7 bases that match TRBD1. Trimming at V came to 2 bases and at J to 4 bases, leaving 5 bases not matched to a gene. Germline CDR1 is MNHEY and CDR2 is SMNVEV (reference sequence). The length of the CDR3 is 15 residues. Here the CDR3 DNA reads TGTGCCAGCAGTTTAAGACAGGGAGTCGGAAACACCATATATTTT. As protein: CASSLRQGVGNTIYF.

V usage is TRBV20-1 and J usage is TRBJ2-7; 7 nucleotides line up with TRBD2. Unmatched junction bases numbered 13, after V lost 0 bases and J lost 2 bases. The CDR3 sequence is 17 residues long. Germline V lookup: CDR1 DFQATT, CDR2 SNEGSKA (reference sequence). CDR3 amino acids: CSARDFYAGEEPYEQYF. The CDR3 nucleotides are TGCAGTGCTAGAGATTTTTACGCGGGAGAAGAACCCTACGAGCAGTACTTC.

This clonotype was counted between two and nine times. J is TRBJ1-4 and V is TRBV28; no clear D gene. Germline values: CDR1 MDHEN, CDR2 SYDVKM. Deletions cut 5 bases from V and 0 bases from J, with 10 bases between. CDR3 length: 15 residues. CDR3 in amino acids: CASSKTLATNEKLFF. For the CDR3, the DNA is TGTGCCAGCAGTAAGACCCTGGCAACTAATGAAAAACTGTTTTTT.

CDR3 region: CSVEITSQGAGETQYF. CDR3 coding DNA: TGCAGCGTTGAAATTACCAGCCAGGGAGCGGGCGAGACCCAGTACTTC. The chain links TRBV29-1 to TRBJ2-5, with a weak D call TRBD2 (6 bases). The CDR3 runs 16 residues. Trimming shortened V by 2 bases and J by 5 bases, and 21 bases separated the two germline ends. The V gene's germline CDR1 is SQVTM and CDR2 ANQGSEA. Supplemented by reference TRBV29-1 and TRBJ2-5, the full variable domain reads SAVISQKPSRDICQRGTSLTIQCQVDSQVTMMFWYRQQPGQSLTLIATANQGSEATYESGFVIDKFPISRPNLTFSTLTVSNMSPEDSSIYLCSVEITSQGAGETQYFGPGTRLLVL.

The chain combines TRBV15 with TRBJ2-1, with 8 bases identical to TRBD1. The closer fit of TRBJ2-7 to the DNA end suggests the J call may be wrong. Germline V gene sequence: CDR1 LNHNV, CDR2 YYDKDF (reference sequence). CDR3 length: 16 residues. CDR3 in amino acids: CATSRGVTGGNYEQYF. For the CDR3, the DNA is TGTGCCACCAGCAGAGGCGTAACAGGGGGAAACTACGAGCAGTACTTC.